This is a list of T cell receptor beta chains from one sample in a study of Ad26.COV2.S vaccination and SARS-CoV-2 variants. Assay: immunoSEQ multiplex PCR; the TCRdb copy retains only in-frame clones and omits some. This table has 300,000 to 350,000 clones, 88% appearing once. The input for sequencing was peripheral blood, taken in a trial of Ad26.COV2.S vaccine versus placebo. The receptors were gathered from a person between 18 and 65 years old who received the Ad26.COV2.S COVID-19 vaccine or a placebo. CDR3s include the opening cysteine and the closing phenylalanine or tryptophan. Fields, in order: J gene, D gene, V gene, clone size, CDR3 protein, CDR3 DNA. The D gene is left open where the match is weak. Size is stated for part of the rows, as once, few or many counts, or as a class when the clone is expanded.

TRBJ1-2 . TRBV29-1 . CSVGGLLYGYTF TGCAGCGTTGGAGGCCTCCTCTATGGCTACACCTTC
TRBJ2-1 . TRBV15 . CATSRDHNEQFF TGTGCCACCAGCAGAGACCACAATGAGCAGTTCTTC
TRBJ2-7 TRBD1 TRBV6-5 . CASSYGTVYEQYF TGTGCCAGCAGTTACGGGACAGTTTACGAGCAGTACTTC
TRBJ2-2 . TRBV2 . CASSVGTTNTGELFF TGTGCCAGCAGTGTTGGGACCACGAACACCGGGGAGCTGTTTTTT
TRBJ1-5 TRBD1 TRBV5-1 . CASSLDRGSGQPQHF TGCGCCAGCAGCTTGGACAGGGGGAGCGGGCAGCCCCAGCATTTT
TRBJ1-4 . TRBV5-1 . CASSLTRATNEKLFF TGCGCCAGCAGCTTGACCCGGGCTACTAATGAAAAACTGTTTTTT
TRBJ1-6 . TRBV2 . CARTGPLNSPLHF TGTGCCAGGACGGGACCGCTTAATTCACCCCTCCACTTT
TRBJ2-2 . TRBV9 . CASSSRVPDTGELFF TGTGCCAGCAGCTCCCGCGTCCCGGACACCGGGGAGCTGTTTTTT
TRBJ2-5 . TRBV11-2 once CASSLSGAETQYF TGTGCCAGCAGCTTATCTGGGGCAGAGACCCAGTACTTC
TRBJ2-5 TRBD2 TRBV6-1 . CASSEGLAGIQETQYF TGTGCCAGCAGTGAGGGACTAGCGGGAATCCAAGAGACCCAGTACTTC
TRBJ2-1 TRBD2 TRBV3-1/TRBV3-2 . CASSQVLSGSLLGEQFF TGTGCCAGCAGCCAAGTCCTAAGCGGGAGTCTACTGGGAGAGCAGTTCTTC
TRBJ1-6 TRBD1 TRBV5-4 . CASSSTGTGPSPLHF TGTGCCAGCAGCTCTACCGGGACAGGACCTTCACCCCTCCACTTT
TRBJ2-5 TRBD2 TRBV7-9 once CASSFSGGYQETQYF TGTGCCAGCAGCTTTAGCGGGGGGTACCAAGAGACCCAGTACTTC
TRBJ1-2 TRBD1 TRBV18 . CASSPSIATGTEYGYTF TGTGCCAGCTCACCGTCCATTGCGACCGGGACAGAATATGGCTACACCTTC
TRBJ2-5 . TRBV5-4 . CASSSRRETQYF TGTGCCAGCAGCTCCCGGAGGGAGACCCAGTACTTC
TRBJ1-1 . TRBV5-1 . CASSLRAKNTEAFF TGCGCCAGCAGCTTGCGGGCGAAGAACACTGAAGCTTTCTTT
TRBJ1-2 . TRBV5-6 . CASSLIRLNQLGYTF TGTGCCAGCAGCCTCATAAGGTTAAACCAGTTGGGCTACACCTTC
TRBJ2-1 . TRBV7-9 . CASSLWASQSYNEQFF TGTGCCAGCAGCTTATGGGCTAGCCAGTCCTACAATGAGCAGTTCTTC
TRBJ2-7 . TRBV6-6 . CASSLPTGYSHEQYF TGTGCCAGCAGTCTCCCGACGGGTTACAGCCACGAGCAGTACTTC
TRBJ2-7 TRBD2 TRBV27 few CASSSLASGGEYEQYF TGTGCCAGCAGTTCCCTGGCTAGCGGGGGGGAATACGAGCAGTACTTC
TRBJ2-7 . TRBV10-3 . CAHSVGSYEQYF TGTGCCCATTCAGTGGGTTCCTACGAGCAGTACTTC
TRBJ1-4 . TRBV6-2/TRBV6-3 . CASSLGEKLFF TGTGCCAGCAGTTTAGGTGAAAAACTGTTTTTT
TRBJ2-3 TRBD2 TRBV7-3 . CASSPPGAGGPDTQYF TGTGCCAGCAGCCCCCCAGGAGCGGGGGGGCCAGATACGCAGTATTTT
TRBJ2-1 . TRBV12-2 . CASRPLHDNEQFF TGTGCAAGTCGCCCGCTCCACGACAATGAGCAGTTCTTC
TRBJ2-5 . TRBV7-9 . CASSSKGEETQYF TGTGCCAGCAGCTCCAAGGGGGAAGAGACCCAGTACTTC
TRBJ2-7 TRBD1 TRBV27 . CASWTRDRGHEQYF TGTGCCAGTTGGACCCGGGACAGGGGCCACGAGCAGTACTTC
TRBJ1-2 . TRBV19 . CASSISSLSGGYTF TGTGCCAGTAGTATAAGCAGCTTGTCTGGGGGCTACACCTTC
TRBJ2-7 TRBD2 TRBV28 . CASTLGLAGINYEQYF TGTGCCAGCACTTTGGGACTAGCGGGGATAAACTACGAGCAGTACTTC
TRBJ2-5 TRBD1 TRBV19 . CASSPGQGAETQYF TGTGCCAGTAGTCCTGGACAGGGGGCGGAGACCCAGTACTTC
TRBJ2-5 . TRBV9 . CASSVDGVIQETQYF TGTGCCAGCAGCGTAGATGGAGTCATCCAAGAGACCCAGTACTTC
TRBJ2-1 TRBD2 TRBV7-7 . CASSLNGPPAGGYNEQFF TGTGCCAGCAGCTTAAACGGTCCCCCAGCGGGAGGGTACAATGAGCAGTTCTTC
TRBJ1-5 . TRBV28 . CASSLPQAVSNQPQHF TGTGCCAGCAGTTTGCCCCAGGCGGTTAGCAATCAGCCCCAGCATTTT
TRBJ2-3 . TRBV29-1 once CSVVLAGPTDTQYF TGCAGCGTTGTTCTGGCAGGGCCTACTGATACGCAGTATTTT
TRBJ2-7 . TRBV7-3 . CASSLLGSSYEQYF TGTGCCAGCAGCTTATTAGGTAGCTCCTACGAGCAGTACTTC
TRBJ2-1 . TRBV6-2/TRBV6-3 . CASSYTGDSYNEQFF TGTGCCAGCAGTTACACGGGGGATAGCTACAATGAGCAGTTCTTC
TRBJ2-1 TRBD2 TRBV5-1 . CASTEMGLQEQFF TGCGCCAGCACGGAGATGGGACTACAGGAGCAGTTCTTC
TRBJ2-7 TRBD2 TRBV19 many CASSMGTSRQYEQYF TGTGCCAGTAGTATGGGGACTAGCCGCCAGTACGAGCAGTACTTC
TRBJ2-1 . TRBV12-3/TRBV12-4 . CASRLGRSFEQFF TGTGCCAGCAGACTTGGTAGGAGTTTTGAGCAGTTCTTC
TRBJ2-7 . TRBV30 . CAWSGEVQYF TGTGCCTGGAGTGGTGAGGTGCAGTACTTC
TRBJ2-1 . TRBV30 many CAWSGQSEQFF TGTGCCTGGAGTGGGCAGTCTGAGCAGTTCTTC
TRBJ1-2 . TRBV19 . CASSIGNSEIYGYTF TGTGCCAGTAGTATTGGAAACAGTGAAATTTATGGCTACACCTTC
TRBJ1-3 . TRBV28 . CASSSTTLLSGNTIYF TGTGCCAGCAGTTCCACGACACTCCTCTCTGGAAACACCATATATTTT